This T cell receptor (beta chain) is from a study of shared clonotypes between healthy human individuals. In the sorted-subset replicate PCRs, approximately 200 ng DNA, roughly 29,000 T cell genomes, was used. The method was immunoSEQ multiplex PCR; TCRdb's version includes in-frame clones alone and lacks a portion of them. Here the sample spans approximately 810,000 clones, 80% to 95% being singletons. Germline loops: CDR1 MNHEY, CDR2 SVGAGI. CDR3 length: 12 residues. V was shortened by 6 bases and J by 6 bases, with 8 bases between the two germline ends. Points from the study as a whole: The naive CD4 repertoires of several donors were compared, and around 5.1% of clonotypes were shared. Rarefaction curves obtained for sorted subsets showed sequencing incomplete despite large depth. Since donors were few, the genetic and exposure-history diversity represented was limited.

This clone showed up just a few times. Its antigen remains unidentified. CD45RO-negative cells were positively selected for CCR7, leaving out terminally differentiated effector memory CD45RA+ cells. This receptor was taken from a man younger than 45 in good health. Input material: naive CD8+ T cells sorted from blood. The chain combines TRBV6-5 with TRBJ2-2, with unresolved D. CDR3 region: CASRAGSGELFF. CDR3 in DNA: TGTGCCAGCAGAGCAGGATCCGGGGAGCTGTTTTTT.